This TCR beta chain was observed in a study of blood T cells in healthy people across ages. At the level of the study: About one barcoded beta molecule was captured per two T cells (by template switching).

Germline V gene lookup returns CDR1 DFQATT and CDR2 SNEGSKA (reference sequence). The CDR3 sequence is 15 residues long. V lost 0 bases and J 3 bases, leaving 14 bases between the germline ends. The authors isolated at least 7 million PBMCs per sample. PCR was performed a second time for roughly 7 to 12 cycles using a sample-barcoded 5' primer and a J-beta primer mix. A template-switch adaptor with 12 random nucleotides tagged each cDNA molecule. A single record per CDR3 protein comes from TCRdb applying MiXCR to the 5' RACE reads. Among 600,000 or so distinct CDR3 sequences listed, around a fifth were seen once.

This clonotype originated in a man aged 70 or older in good health. Specimen: blood. The chain couples TRBV20-1 to TRBJ1-2; D remains unclear. CDR3 nucleotide sequence: TGCAGTGCTAGAGAGGTGGCAGTACGGGACTATGGCTACACCTTC. Its protein product is CSAREVAVRDYGYTF.